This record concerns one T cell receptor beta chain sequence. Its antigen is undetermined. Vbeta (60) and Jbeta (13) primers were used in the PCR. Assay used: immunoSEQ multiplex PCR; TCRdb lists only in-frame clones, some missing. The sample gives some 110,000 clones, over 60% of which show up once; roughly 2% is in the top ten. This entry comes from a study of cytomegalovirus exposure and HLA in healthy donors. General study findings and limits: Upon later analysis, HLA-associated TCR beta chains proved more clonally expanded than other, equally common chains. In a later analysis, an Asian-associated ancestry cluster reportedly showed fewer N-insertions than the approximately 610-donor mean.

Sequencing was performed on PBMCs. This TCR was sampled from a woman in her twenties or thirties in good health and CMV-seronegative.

This CDR3 is CASSTTRSTTGGIFF. In nucleotides, the CDR3 is TGTGCCAGCAGCACCACTCGTTCCACGACAGGGGGGATCTTCTTT. The gene calls are TRBV21-1 and TRBJ1-1; the D segment call TRBD1 is taken from the table without a DNA check. TRBV21-1 is given as a pseudogene. This CDR3 is built from 15 residues.